This T cell receptor beta chain emerged from a study of CD8+ T cells in alopecia areata. Study-level results: Clonality in the scalp and expanded CD8+ clones ranked among the top 100 were significantly decreased by tofacitinib. Many expanded lesional clones stayed in scalp and blood while on tofacitinib. Links between baseline CD8+ expansion and response need larger treated cohorts. Tissue-resident alphabeta T cells belonging to normal skin likewise get sequenced within scalp specimens.

Documented treatment: oral pan-JAK inhibitor, 5-10 mg twice daily. This clone occurred a few times. Antigen unknown. The germline V and J ends were trimmed by 0 bases and 2 bases, with 9 bases remaining between them. The V gene's germline CDR1 is SGDLS and CDR2 YYNGEE. The CDR3 totals 14 residues. Once RNA had been extracted, it was reverse transcribed into cDNA to act as the sequencing template. Some clones are missing from TCRdb's copy, which holds only in-frame ones; the method was immunoSEQ multiplex PCR. In the table there are over 80,000 clones, 44% of which are singletons. V usage is TRBV9 and J usage is TRBJ2-7, with D possibly matching TRBD2 (5 bases). Sample: CD8+ T cells sorted from blood, taken at week 24, from a patient treated with tofacitinib. The receptor's source is a human donor with alopecia areata. CDR3 coding DNA: TGTGCCAGCAGCGTAGCTTACGGGGCCTACGAGCAGTACTTC. It yields the protein CASSVAYGAYEQYF.